What follows describes a single T cell receptor (beta chain). The data were taken from a study of blood T cell repertoires in COVID-19. This CDR3 is 15 amino acids long. Germline lookup yields CDR1 MNHEY and CDR2 SVGAGI. V lost 4 bases to trimming and J lost 4 bases; unmatched junction nucleotides: 8. Assay: immunoSEQ multiplex PCR; the TCRdb copy retains only in-frame clones and omits some. The data show nearly 250,000 clones, roughly 82% seen once. Sequenced: peripheral blood. This TCR was sampled from a woman over 75 with COVID-19, enrolled during active disease. The chain joins TRBV6-5 to TRBJ1-1; 8 bases fit TRBD1. CDR3 in amino acids: CASSSGQVFGTEAFF. The DNA of the CDR3 is TGTGCCAGCAGTTCGGGACAGGTTTTTGGCACTGAAGCTTTCTTT.